Each of the 28 T cell receptor beta chains below was sequenced from the same sample in a study of T-cell memory formation after mild COVID-19. TCRdb re-analysed the 5' RACE reads in MiXCR, keeping a single row per CDR3 protein. The profile shows under 90,000 distinct CDR3 sequences, about 15% of them singletons. The sample was PBMCs or a T cell subset sorted from them (not recorded which). These receptors were taken from an adult woman who had mild COVID-19 (a few samples of this study predate the infection). Cell type and time point are not known.

V is TRBV12-3 or TRBV12-4 and J is TRBJ1-1; D is unclear. The CDR3 spans 11 residues. Trimming shortened V by 4 bases and J by 4 bases, and 4 bases separated the two germline ends. In DNA form, the CDR3 reads TGTGCCAGCAGTTATGGCACTGAAGCTTTCTTT. Protein sequence: CASSYGTEAFF.

This clonotype was seen more than once but under ten times. The CDR3 sequence: CASSSLDRHEQFF. Here the CDR3 DNA reads TGTGCCAGCAGCTCACTGGACAGACATGAGCAGTTCTTC. The chain has TRBV7-9 and TRBJ2-1, with a tentative D call TRBD1 (6 bases). Germline V lookup: CDR1 SEHNR, CDR2 FQNEAQ (reference sequence). There are 13 residues in the CDR3. Deletions cut 4 bases from V and 8 bases from J, with 12 bases between. Full variable domain (rest looked up from reference TRBV7-9 and TRBJ2-1): DTGVSQNPRHKITKRGQNVTFRCDPISEHNRLYWYRQTLGQGPEFLTYFQNEAQLEKSRLLSDRFSAERPKGSFSTLEIQRTEQGDSAMYLCASSSLDRHEQFFGPGTRLTVL.

This clonotype was found many times. The chain couples TRBV7-6 to TRBJ2-1; D is ambiguous. V was shortened by 5 bases and J by 13 bases, with 15 bases between the two germline ends. Germline V gene lookup returns CDR1 SGHVS and CDR2 FNYEAQ. The CDR3 sequence is 12 residues long. The CDR3 sequence: CASSPQTDRQFF. Here the CDR3 DNA reads TGTGCCAGCAGCCCACAGACGGACCGTCAGTTCTTC.

This clonotype was seen ten or more times. The chain carries TRBV2 and TRBJ2-3, with D perhaps TRBD2 (6 bases). CDR1 and CDR2 from the germline V gene are SNHLY and FYNNEI. V was cut by 7 bases and J by 4 bases, with 24 bases left in between. The CDR3 loop spans 17 amino acids. For the CDR3, the DNA is TGTGCCAGCACCGAAGGGTATGGCTCGGGGGAGCCAGATACGCAGTATTTT. Translation: CASTEGYGSGEPDTQYF.

This clonotype was counted a few times. J is TRBJ2-7 and V is TRBV5-5; 7 nucleotides match TRBD1. CDR1 and CDR2 from the germline V gene are SGHKS and YYEKEE (reference sequence). The V gene end was trimmed by 1 base and the J gene end by 4 bases; junction bases not matched to a gene: 5. This CDR3 spans 14 amino acids. CDR3 nucleotide sequence: TGTGCCAGCAGCTTGTCCAGGGGGATGTACGAGCAGTACTTC. Its translation is CASSLSRGMYEQYF. Based on the CDR3 plus reference TRBV5-5 and TRBJ2-7, the full variable domain is DAGVTQSPTHLIKTRGQQVTLRCSPISGHKSVSWYQQVLGQGPQFIFQYYEKEERGRGNFPDRFSARQFPNYSSELNVNALLLGDSALYLCASSLSRGMYEQYFGPGTRLTVT.

In its sample, this clonotype was seen a few times. This chain uses TRBV29-1 with TRBJ2-1; 7 nucleotides agree with TRBD2. V was clipped by 6 bases and J by 4 bases; unmatched bases: 6. Germline assignment: CDR1 SQVTM and CDR2 ANQGSEA. The CDR3 sequence is 13 residues long. The DNA of the CDR3 is TGCAGCGTGGGGACTATCGTTTACAATGAGCAGTTCTTC. Encoded protein: CSVGTIVYNEQFF.

The chain carries TRBV9 and TRBJ1-3, with D uncertain. Deletions cut 0 bases from V and 2 bases from J, with 6 bases between. Germline CDR1 reads SGDLS; CDR2 reads YYNGEE. The CDR3 totals 14 residues. The CDR3 loop reads CASSVVGTGNTIYF. CDR3 in DNA: TGTGCCAGCAGCGTAGTTGGCACTGGAAACACCATATATTTT.

This clonotype was observed at least ten times. The gene calls are TRBV5-1 and TRBJ2-1; TRBD2 matches 13 bases. The CDR3 totals 15 residues. Germline V gene lookup returns CDR1 SGHRS and CDR2 YFSETQ. The junction had 0 bases not matched to a gene; V was cut back by 3 bases and J by 3 bases. CDR3 residues: CASSWTSGGYNEQFF. The DNA for the CDR3 is TGCGCCAGCAGCTGGACTAGCGGGGGCTACAATGAGCAGTTCTTC. The variable domain in full, with the rest retrieved from reference TRBV5-1 and TRBJ2-1, is KAGVTQTPRYLIKTRGQQVTLSCSPISGHRSVSWYQQTPGQGLQFLFEYFSETQRNKGNFPGRFSGRQFSNSRSEMNVSTLELGDSALYLCASSWTSGGYNEQFFGPGTRLTVL.

This clonotype was counted ten times or more. This chain links TRBV4-2 with TRBJ2-7; 9 bases line up with TRBD1. V shed 6 bases and J 4 bases; nucleotides not matched to a gene: 7. This CDR3 region has 14 residues. Germline CDR1 LGHNA, CDR2 YNFKEQ. CDR3 DNA sequence: TGTGCCAGCAGTCCCGGGACAGGGTCTTACGAGCAGTACTTC. It specifies CASSPGTGSYEQYF.

This clonotype was observed a few times. V usage is TRBV30 and J usage is TRBJ2-1; D may correspond to TRBD1 or TRBD2 (5 bases each). V shed 2 bases and J shed 0 bases, with 11 bases lying between them. There are 15 residues in the CDR3. Germline values: CDR1 GTSNPN, CDR2 SVGIG (reference sequence). As DNA, the CDR3 is TGTGCCTGGAGTTGGGACGCGAGCTCCTACAATGAGCAGTTCTTC. Residues: CAWSWDASSYNEQFF.

This chain connects TRBV20-1 to TRBJ2-7, with 7 bases lining up with TRBD1. The V gene's germline CDR1 is DFQATT and CDR2 SNEGSKA (reference sequence). The junction had 6 bases not matched to a gene; V was cut back by 7 bases and J by 3 bases. CDR3 length: 12 residues. The CDR3 is CSVGAGGYEQYF. The CDR3 DNA is TGCAGTGTGGGGGCAGGGGGCTACGAGCAGTACTTC.

This chain links TRBV7-8 with TRBJ1-6; D is ambiguous. Germline loops: CDR1 SGHVS, CDR2 FQNEAQ. The V and J ends lost 1 base and 10 bases respectively, with 5 bases between them. CDR3 length equals 12 residues. The CDR3 is CASSLGPSPLHF. Written as DNA, the CDR3 is TGTGCCAGCAGCTTAGGTCCATCACCCCTCCACTTT.

This chain uses TRBV15 with TRBJ2-5, with 8 bases aligning to TRBD1. Trimming took 3 bases from V and 5 from J; bases not matched to a gene: 5. Germline V gives CDR1 LNHNV, CDR2 YYDKDF (reference sequence). This CDR3 is built from 14 residues. Written as DNA, the CDR3 is TGTGCCACCAGCAGCCAGGGGGCCGATGAGACCCAGTACTTC. Its protein is CATSSQGADETQYF.

This clonotype was counted a few times. This chain links TRBV18 with TRBJ2-7; tentative D call: TRBD2 (5 bases). Looked up from germline, CDR1 is KGHSH and CDR2 is LQKENI. V was cut by 0 bases and J by 4 bases, with 10 bases left in between. CDR3 length: 14 amino acids. The CDR3 here is CASSPPGAAYEQYF. CDR3 nucleotide sequence: TGTGCCAGCTCACCACCGGGAGCTGCTTACGAGCAGTACTTC.

This clonotype was seen a handful of times. The V call is TRBV4-1, the J call TRBJ2-1, with 8 bases lining up with TRBD1. V lost 7 bases and J lost 6; bases outside the gene matches: 11. The length of the CDR3 is 15 residues. Germline loops: CDR1 MGHRA, CDR2 YSYEKL. This CDR3 is CASTIGQGITNEQFF. The CDR3 coding sequence is TGCGCCAGCACCATCGGACAGGGTATCACCAATGAGCAGTTCTTC.

V and J are TRBV9 and TRBJ2-7; maybe TRBD2 (5 bases). V was trimmed by 0 bases and J by 2 bases, leaving 9 bases between them. Germline V gene data show CDR1 as SGDLS and CDR2 as YYNGEE. CDR3 size: 14 residues. CDR3 amino acids: CASSVGEGAYEQYF. The CDR3 bases are TGTGCCAGCAGCGTAGGAGAGGGCGCCTACGAGCAGTACTTC.

At least ten counts were recorded for this clonotype. V gene TRBV20-1 combines with J gene TRBJ2-7; 10 nucleotides agree with TRBD1. With 5 bases clipped from V and 1 base from J, the junction kept 2 bases outside the gene matches. The CDR3 has 13 amino acids. CDR1 and CDR2 (germline): DFQATT, SNEGSKA (reference sequence). Here the CDR3 DNA reads TGCAGTGCTCGGACAGGGGGTTCCTACGAGCAGTACTTC. It encodes CSARTGGSYEQYF.

The rearrangement links TRBV29-1 to TRBJ2-7; D not certain. Germline assignment: CDR1 SQVTM and CDR2 ANQGSEA. With 3 bases removed from V and 1 base from J, the gap between germline ends came to 4 bases. The CDR3 consists of 11 residues. CDR3 protein: CSVEVSYEQYF. The CDR3 DNA sequence: TGCAGCGTTGAGGTATCCTACGAGCAGTACTTC.

V gene TRBV15 combines with J gene TRBJ2-3, with D possibly being TRBD1 (6 bases). The CDR3 runs to 16 residues. Germline values: CDR1 LNHNV, CDR2 YYDKDF (reference sequence). The V end was cut by 1 base, the J end by 2 bases, with 13 bases between. The CDR3, as DNA: TGTGCCACCAGCAGAGTTAGGACAGTAACCACAGATACGCAGTATTTT. It encodes CATSRVRTVTTDTQYF. Together with reference TRBV15 and TRBJ2-3, the CDR3 gives the full variable domain: DAMVIQNPRYQVTQFGKPVTLSCSQTLNHNVMYWYQQKSSQAPKLLFHYYDKDFNNEADTPDNFQSRRPNTSFCFLDIRSPGLGDTAMYLCATSRVRTVTTDTQYFGPGTRLTVL.

Only a few counts were recorded for this clonotype. The rearrangement links TRBV7-9 to TRBJ2-2; D uncertain. Trimming left V 6 bases short and J 1 base short, with 15 bases between. CDR1 and CDR2 (germline): SEHNR, FQNEAQ (reference sequence). The CDR3 runs 16 residues. The CDR3 region is CASRSMLARNTGELFF. Here the CDR3 DNA reads TGTGCCAGCAGGTCGATGTTGGCCAGGAACACCGGGGAGCTGTTTTTT.

The chain recombines TRBV7-7 with TRBJ2-1, with TRBD1 as a possible D gene (6 bases). Trimming took 2 bases from V and 8 from J, leaving 13 bases between them. The germline V gene has CDR1 SSHAT and CDR2 FNYEAQ (reference sequence). The CDR3 length is 14 residues. In nucleotides, the CDR3 is TGTGCCAGCAGCTTATGGGTGCAGGGGCATGAGCAGTTCTTC. Its translation: CASSLWVQGHEQFF. The full variable domain, its missing parts supplied by reference TRBV7-7 and TRBJ2-1, is GAGVSQSPRYKVTKRGQDVTLRCDPISSHATLYWYQQALGQGPEFLTYFNYEAQPDKSGLPSDRFSAERPEGSISTLTIQRTEQRDSAMYRCASSLWVQGHEQFFGPGTRLTVL.

This clonotype was recorded many times. This sequence joins TRBV3-1 and TRBJ2-1; D gene uncertain. The CDR3 is made up of 16 amino acids. Germline values: CDR1 LGHDT, CDR2 YNNKEL (reference sequence). The germline V and J ends were trimmed by 1 base and 0 bases, with 10 bases remaining between them. Written as DNA, the CDR3 is TGTGCCAGCAGCCAAGCCCCCGGTAGCTCCTACAATGAGCAGTTCTTC. Translated: CASSQAPGSSYNEQFF.

The rearrangement links TRBV4-1 to TRBJ1-1, with D perhaps matching TRBD1 (5 bases). The V gene lost 0 bases and the J gene lost 0 bases, with 8 bases spanning the gap. Looked up from germline, CDR1 is MGHRA and CDR2 is YSYEKL. The CDR3 is 15 amino acids. The CDR3 region has the DNA TGCGCCAGCAGCCAAGAGGGACTTCTGAACACTGAAGCTTTCTTT. It is translated as CASSQEGLLNTEAFF.

This clonotype was recorded a few times. The chain joins TRBV6-5 to TRBJ1-1; D is possibly TRBD1 (5 bases). The CDR3 consists of 16 residues. Trimming took 5 bases from V and 3 from J, leaving 19 bases between them. Germline CDR1 is MNHEY and CDR2 is SVGAGI. CDR3 bases: TGTGCCAGCAGTCCACACTCGGGGGGTGGGGACACTGAAGCTTTCTTT. It codes for CASSPHSGGGDTEAFF.

The chain recombines TRBV30 with TRBJ2-1; either TRBD1 or TRBD2 may fit D (5 bases each). Germline V lookup: CDR1 GTSNPN, CDR2 SVGIG (reference sequence). The CDR3 sequence is 17 residues long. Trimming stripped 4 bases from V and 3 bases from J, with 22 bases between. CDR3 DNA sequence: TGTGCCTGGAATCGCCTGGCAGGGAGAGCCCACTACAATGAGCAGTTCTTC. It encodes CAWNRLAGRAHYNEQFF.

This clonotype was found a few times. This chain connects TRBV7-6 to TRBJ2-1; 8 positions agree with TRBD1. The CDR3 covers 16 residues. Germline CDR1 is SGHVS and CDR2 is FNYEAQ. J lost 3 bases, V lost 5 bases, and 9 bases had no gene match. The CDR3 nucleotides read TGTGCCAGCAGCCCAACCACCGGGACAGGCTACAATGAGCAGTTCTTC. Its translation: CASSPTTGTGYNEQFF.

The sample holds a few counts of this clonotype. This rearrangement joins TRBV20-1 to TRBJ2-7, with 7 bases that match TRBD1. This CDR3 contains 15 residues. CDR1 is DFQATT and CDR2 is SNEGSKA in the germline V gene (reference sequence). CDR3 amino acids: CSLSSLQGVIYEQYF. The CDR3 region has the DNA TGCAGCCTAAGCTCACTGCAGGGGGTCATCTACGAGCAGTACTTC.

This rearrangement joins TRBV13 to TRBJ1-1; possible D gene TRBD1, 5 bases. Trimming pared 5 bases from V and 4 bases from J, leaving 20 bases between. In germline, CDR1 is PRHDT, CDR2 FYEKMQ (reference sequence). The CDR3 loop spans 16 amino acids. The CDR3 loop is CASSQEGKSGFTEAFF. In nucleotides, the CDR3 is TGTGCCAGCAGCCAGGAGGGGAAGTCGGGCTTCACTGAAGCTTTCTTT.